Below, 29 T cell receptor beta chains from the same sample are listed, as sequenced in a study of OX40 agonist ivuxolimab in advanced cancers. The table came from immunoSEQ multiplex PCR; TCRdb's copy has only in-frame clones and leaves some out. The table shows about 37,000 clones, with approximately 78% occurring only once. This specimen was CD4+ or CD8+ T cells sorted from blood, taken in a trial of the OX40 agonist ivuxolimab. Every receptor here comes from an adult with an advanced solid tumor such as melanoma, head and neck, liver or kidney cancer.

This clone was counted a single time. The chain uses TRBV18 and TRBJ2-7; 8 bases align to TRBD1. The CDR3 totals 16 residues. Germline CDR1 and CDR2: KGHSH and LQKENI. J was trimmed by 2 bases and V by 2 bases; bases with no gene match: 8. The CDR3 bases are TGTGCCAGCTCACCAAGGGACAAACAGGGGGCCTACGAGCAGTACTTC. This codes for CASSPRDKQGAYEQYF.

This clone was observed many times. The chain carries TRBV27 and TRBJ1-1, with 7 nucleotides matching TRBD1. V trimming: 5 bases; J trimming: 5 bases; junction bases outside the gene matches: 11. The CDR3 sequence is 15 residues long. Germline lookup yields CDR1 MNHEY and CDR2 SMNVEV (reference sequence). The CDR3 DNA follows: TGTGCCAGCAGTCCCGACCGGGACAGAGTTACTGAAGCTTTCTTT. Protein sequence: CASSPDRDRVTEAFF.

The chain has TRBV5-1 and TRBJ2-3; weak D call: TRBD2 (6 bases). Trimming shortened V by 4 bases and J by 0 bases, and 12 bases separated the two germline ends. This CDR3 has 15 amino acids. CDR1 and CDR2 (germline): SGHRS, YFSETQ. The CDR3 region is CASSPGEASTDTQYF. The CDR3 DNA follows: TGCGCCAGCAGCCCGGGGGAGGCTAGCACAGATACGCAGTATTTT.

This clone was observed a few times. The chain couples TRBV7-3 to TRBJ2-3, with a weak D call TRBD2 (5 bases). V lost 4 bases and J lost 2, with 22 bases in between. Looked up from germline, CDR1 is SGHTA and CDR2 is FQGTGA. CDR3 size: 18 residues. The CDR3 nucleotides are TGTGCCAGCAGCTCCCCACGGATAGCGCCAGGCCTCACAGATACGCAGTATTTT. As protein: CASSSPRIAPGLTDTQYF.

This clone was seen a handful of times. V and J are TRBV20-1 and TRBJ2-1, with a possible D match to TRBD2 (6 bases). V was shortened by 6 bases and J by 9 bases, with 12 bases between the two germline ends. The CDR3 is 11 residues long. Looked up from germline, CDR1 is DFQATT and CDR2 is SNEGSKA (reference sequence). CDR3 nucleotide sequence: TGCAGTGCGAGACTAGTCGGTGAGCAGTTCTTC. This gives the protein CSARLVGEQFF.

The chain links TRBV11-1 to TRBJ2-5; 11 bases line up with TRBD2. The assigned J gene may be wrong: the sequence end matches TRBJ2-7 better. CDR1 and CDR2 (germline): SGHAT, FQDESV (reference sequence). The CDR3 is made up of 16 amino acids. This chain's CDR3 is CASSQETSGISYEQYF. Written as DNA, the CDR3 is TGTGCCAGCAGCCAAGAGACTAGCGGGATCTCCTACGAGCAGTACTTC.

This clone was seen a single time. The rearrangement joins TRBV25-1 to TRBJ1-2; no clear D gene. The ends were cut back, 1 base at V and 0 bases at J, with 9 bases in the middle. Germline CDR1 is MGHDK and CDR2 is SYGVNS. The CDR3 is 15 residues long. The CDR3 bases are TGTGCCAGCAGTGAATTCGACGGCCCTAACTATGGCTACACCTTC. Its protein is CASSEFDGPNYGYTF.

V usage is TRBV19 and J usage is TRBJ2-7; D possibly uses TRBD1 or TRBD2 (5 bases each). The CDR3 totals 15 residues. Trimming pared 5 bases from V and 6 bases from J, leaving 20 bases between. CDR1 and CDR2 (germline): LNHDA, SQIVND (reference sequence). The CDR3 spells CASSSPRGSAAEQYF. The CDR3 nucleotides read TGTGCCAGTAGTTCCCCACGGGGCAGCGCAGCCGAGCAGTACTTC.

The V gene is TRBV19, the J gene TRBJ2-3; D not resolved. Germline CDR1 reads LNHDA; CDR2 reads SQIVND (reference sequence). The CDR3 is 16 residues long. Trimming cost V 7 bases and J 4 bases, with 21 bases left between them. This CDR3 reads CASTPSATSEADTQYF. CDR3 in DNA: TGTGCCAGTACCCCCTCAGCTACTTCTGAGGCAGATACGCAGTATTTT.

This clone was detected only once. This chain links TRBV9 with TRBJ2-3; 10 bases are shared with TRBD1. Trimming cost V 0 bases and J 3 bases; bases outside gene matches: 1. The germline V gene encodes CDR1 SGDLS and CDR2 YYNGEE. The CDR3 is 15 residues long. As DNA, the CDR3 is TGTGCCAGCAGCGTAGTGGGACAGGGGACAGATACGCAGTATTTT. This translates into CASSVVGQGTDTQYF.

V is TRBV18 and J is TRBJ1-5; the D gene is possibly TRBD1 (6 bases). V gave up 1 base and J gave up 5 bases, with 15 bases separating them. The germline gives CDR1 KGHSH, CDR2 LQKENI. This CDR3 contains 16 residues. CDR3 DNA: TGTGCCAGCTCACCACAGACCGGGGGGCTCGATCAGCCCCAGCATTTT. Its protein is CASSPQTGGLDQPQHF.

V usage is TRBV19 and J usage is TRBJ2-5; D is possibly TRBD2 (5 bases). V dropped 5 bases and J dropped 2 bases, with 9 bases sitting between them. Germline loops: CDR1 LNHDA, CDR2 SQIVND (reference sequence). The CDR3 totals 13 residues. CDR3 nucleotide sequence: TGTGCCAGTAGTCCGGGGAGTCAAGAGACCCAGTACTTC. This codes for CASSPGSQETQYF.

This chain uses TRBV21-1 with TRBJ2-1; TRBD2, the table's D call, lacks a check against the DNA. TRBV21-1 is shown as a pseudogene. CDR3 size: 17 residues. CDR3 region: CASSSLHKGLAVNEQFF. CDR3 DNA: TGTGCCAGCAGCTCCCTCCATAAGGGACTGGCGGTCAATGAGCAGTTCTTC.

The chain links TRBV15 to TRBJ1-1; unclear D gene. Germline CDR1 LNHNV, CDR2 YYDKDF (reference sequence). Trimming cost V 1 base and J 1 base, with 10 bases left between them. CDR3 length: 15 amino acids. The CDR3 is CATSRGGKKNTEAFF. DNA of the CDR3: TGTGCCACCAGCAGAGGAGGGAAGAAGAACACTGAAGCTTTCTTT. The variable domain in full, completed from reference TRBV15 and TRBJ1-1, reads DAMVIQNPRYQVTQFGKPVTLSCSQTLNHNVMYWYQQKSSQAPKLLFHYYDKDFNNEADTPDNFQSRRPNTSFCFLDIRSPGLGDTAMYLCATSRGGKKNTEAFFGQGTRLTVV.

The rearrangement uses TRBV7-9 and TRBJ1-1; 11 positions match TRBD1. In germline, CDR1 is SEHNR, CDR2 FQNEAQ (reference sequence). After removal of 7 bases from V and 3 bases from J, the junction contained 10 bases not matched to a gene. The CDR3 is 16 amino acids. CDR3 sequence (DNA): TGTGCCAGCAACAGAGGACAGGGGGCAAGGTACACTGAAGCTTTCTTT. This codes for CASNRGQGARYTEAFF.

V is TRBV21-1 and J is TRBJ2-7; the D segment call TRBD1 is taken from the table without a DNA check. TRBV21-1 is marked as a pseudogene. This CDR3 comprises 15 residues. The CDR3 coding sequence is TGTGCCAGCAGCAAGACGACAGGTCCTATGGACGAGCAGTACTTC. Translating gives CASSKTTGPMDEQYF.

On this clone itself: Its ends do not fully match the called genes, so a read error is possible. The J gene is TRBJ2-5, the V gene TRBV7-7, with D perhaps matching TRBD2 (5 bases). The CDR3 runs to 18 residues. Germline assignment: CDR1 SSHAT and CDR2 FNYEAQ (reference sequence). The CDR3 here is CASSLANVDPYDQETQYF. The CDR3, as DNA: TGTGCTAGCAGCTTAGCGAACGTCGACCCATACGACCAAGAGACCCAGTACTTC.

The CDR3 DNA reads as TGTGCCAGCAGTCTTAGCGGGAGGTACAATGAGCAGTTCTTC. This sequence encodes CASSLSGRYNEQFF. The rearrangement links TRBV28 to TRBJ2-1; 10 nucleotides line up with TRBD2. J lost 4 bases, V lost 5 bases, and 2 bases had no gene match. CDR3 length equals 14 residues. The V gene's germline CDR1 is MDHEN and CDR2 SYDVKM. Drawing the rest from reference TRBV28 and TRBJ2-1, the complete variable domain is DVKVTQSSRYLVKRTGEKVFLECVQDMDHENMFWYRQDPGLGLRLIYFSYDVKMKEKGDIPEGYSVSREKKERFSLILESASTNQTSMYLCASSLSGRYNEQFFGPGTRLTVL.

V gene TRBV11-3 combines with J gene TRBJ2-7; D not certain. This CDR3 spans 12 amino acids. The V and J ends lost 0 bases and 5 bases respectively, with 5 bases between them. Germline CDR1 is SGHNT and CDR2 is YENEEA. For the CDR3, the DNA is TGTGCCAGCAGCTTAGATGGCGACGAGCAGTACTTC. It encodes CASSLDGDEQYF.

The gene calls are TRBV6-5 and TRBJ1-2; D is unclear. Trimming shortened V by 0 bases and J by 2 bases, and 7 bases separated the two germline ends. In germline, CDR1 is MNHEY, CDR2 SVGAGI. This CDR3 comprises 14 residues. The CDR3, as DNA: TGTGCCAGCAGTTACTCAGGCGGGAACTATGGCTACACCTTC. As protein: CASSYSGGNYGYTF.

This chain links TRBV18 with TRBJ1-2; unclear D gene. V lost 2 bases, J lost 1 base, and 5 bases lay in between. This CDR3 spans 13 amino acids. Germline loops: CDR1 KGHSH, CDR2 LQKENI. CDR3 coding DNA: TGTGCCAGCTCACCAACACATAACTATGGCTACACCTTC. Translated: CASSPTHNYGYTF. Complete variable domain (other parts from reference TRBV18 and TRBJ1-2): NAGVMQNPRHLVRRRGQEARLRCSPMKGHSHVYWYRQLPEEGLKFMVYLQKENIIDESGMPKERFSAEFPKEGPSILRIQQVVRGDSAAYFCASSPTHNYGYTFGSGTRLTVV.

The chain combines TRBV7-2 with TRBJ2-5; no clear D. The CDR3 is 12 residues long. Germline lookup yields CDR1 SGHTA and CDR2 FQGNSA. V was clipped by 1 base and J by 4 bases, with 4 bases between them. The CDR3 DNA is TGTGCCAGCAGCTTAGTAGGAGAGACCCAGTACTTC. Its translation: CASSLVGETQYF. Looking up the rest from reference TRBV7-2 and TRBJ2-5 gives the full variable domain: GAGVSQSPSNKVTEKGKDVELRCDPISGHTALYWYRQSLGQGLEFLIYFQGNSAPDKSGLPSDRFSAERTGGSVSTLTIQRTQQEDSAVYLCASSLVGETQYFGPGTRLLVL.

The chain links TRBV4-3 to TRBJ2-3; TRBD1 matches at 9 bases. Germline V gene sequence: CDR1 LGHNA, CDR2 YSLEER. The CDR3 totals 14 residues. V gave up 1 base and J gave up 4 bases; unmatched junction bases: 0. This chain's CDR3 is CASSQGTGADTQYF. The CDR3 DNA reads TGCGCCAGCAGCCAAGGGACAGGGGCAGATACGCAGTATTTT.

The chain links TRBV7-2 to TRBJ1-2; TRBD1 agrees at 8 bases. The CDR3 covers 16 residues. Germline V gene data show CDR1 as SGHTA and CDR2 as FQGNSA. J gave up 0 bases and V 6 bases, and 9 bases lay outside the gene matches. The DNA of the CDR3 is TGTGCCAGCAGGGACACAGGGGGAAAACCTAACTATGGCTACACCTTC. Amino acid sequence: CASRDTGGKPNYGYTF.

In this sample, this clone turned up once. The rearrangement joins TRBV9 to TRBJ2-7; the D gene is possibly TRBD1 (5 bases). Trimming cost V 4 bases and J 2 bases, with 16 bases left between them. Germline V gene data show CDR1 as SGDLS and CDR2 as YYNGEE. The CDR3 has 15 residues. CDR3 DNA sequence: TGTGCCAGCAGCAAAAGGGGTGAAGTCACCTACGAGCAGTACTTC. This sequence encodes CASSKRGEVTYEQYF.

CDR3 sequence reads: CASSRGTGAFPQHF. The DNA of the CDR3 is TGTGCCAGCAGCCGGGGGACAGGGGCTTTTCCCCAGCATTTT. The chain employs TRBV27 and TRBJ1-5, with 10 bases fitting TRBD1. Trimming removed 6 bases from V and 10 bases from J; junction bases left unmatched: 9. Germline loops: CDR1 MNHEY, CDR2 SMNVEV (reference sequence). The CDR3 sequence is 14 residues long.

The V call is TRBV11-1, the J call TRBJ2-3; possibly TRBD2 for D (5 bases). Germline V lookup: CDR1 SGHAT, CDR2 FQDESV (reference sequence). The CDR3 extends over 16 amino acids. V lost 5 bases, J lost 6 bases, and 21 bases lay in between. CDR3 in DNA: TGTGCCAGCAGCGAGACCCTAGCTAAAATTTCGGATACGCAGTATTTT. Its translation: CASSETLAKISDTQYF.

This chain links TRBV4-3 with TRBJ2-2; possibly TRBD1 for D (5 bases). Trimming took off 0 bases at V and 0 bases at J, with 11 bases between the two ends. The germline CDR1 and CDR2 sequences are LGHNA and YSLEER. This CDR3 is 17 amino acids long. CDR3 amino acids: CASSQDWRTTNTGELFF. DNA for the CDR3: TGCGCCAGCAGCCAAGATTGGCGGACAACGAACACCGGGGAGCTGTTTTTT.

The CDR3 loop is CASSSPGTENYGYTF. CDR3 coding DNA: TGCGCCAGCAGCTCCCCCGGGACAGAAAACTATGGCTACACCTTC. The chain couples TRBV5-1 to TRBJ1-2; 7 nucleotides align to TRBD1. Germline CDR1 reads SGHRS; CDR2 reads YFSETQ. This CDR3 is built from 15 residues. V trimming: 3 bases; J trimming: 2 bases; junction bases outside the gene matches: 7.